This T cell receptor beta chain was captured by sequencing in a study of cytomegalovirus exposure and HLA in healthy donors. In regard to this clone: No antigen is known for it.

This CDR3 has 17 residues. Germline CDR1 is SGHVS and CDR2 is FQNEAQ. Unmatched junction bases numbered 10, after V lost 3 bases and J lost 3 bases. Whole-study results and caveats: Only CMV serostatus was available as immune exposure information. Among TCR beta chains of equal frequency, HLA-associated ones were more clonally expanded in a later analysis. An Asian-associated ancestry cluster reportedly showed fewer N-insertions than the approximately 700-donor mean in a later analysis. Based on reports, TCR beta sequences accurately predicted HLA-A and HLA-B alleles for most subjects.

The PCR made use of 60 Vbeta and 13 Jbeta primers. Libraries were prepared by immunoSEQ multiplex PCR; TCRdb keeps only in-frame clonotypes and omits some of them. This sample has 150,000 to 250,000 clones; 65% to 85% occur once, and the top ten carry roughly 0.098%. The sample consisted of PBMCs. The TCR originated in a boy younger than 10 in good health and CMV-seronegative. The V and J genes are TRBV7-8 and TRBJ1-5; 8 nucleotides agree with TRBD1. CDR3 protein: CASSLGNRGLYNQPQHF. CDR3 bases: TGTGCCAGCAGCTTGGGCAACAGGGGGTTGTACAATCAGCCCCAGCATTTT.